The rows below give T cell receptor beta chains drawn from one sample of a study of CD8+ T cells in alopecia areata. The table came from immunoSEQ multiplex PCR; TCRdb's copy has only in-frame clones and leaves some out. Altogether about 120,000 clones are present, 45% to 65% being singletons, with the ten largest covering 3% to 4%. The sequencing used CD4+ T cells sorted from blood, collected at week 24, from a patient treated with tofacitinib. The receptors shown here come from a human donor with alopecia areata. The CDR3 runs from the conserved cysteine through the conserved F or W. A D gene is named only where the DNA matches it firmly. Expanded clones get a size class; other rows say once, few or many, or leave the size out.

cdr3_nt cdr3_aa v_call d_call clone_size j_call
TGCGCCAGCAGCCAAGATCGAGAATACAGGGTCAACTATGGCTACACCTTC CASSQDREYRVNYGYTF TRBV4-1 NA NA TRBJ1-2
TGTGCCAGCAGCCCCCGTCAGGGGGCCTCCGGGGAGCTGTTTTTT CASSPRQGASGELFF TRBV7-9 TRBD1 few TRBJ2-2
TGCAGCGTTGACCAAGGAGGGGGTGAAGAGTATGGCTACACCTTC CSVDQGGGEEYGYTF TRBV29-1 NA NA TRBJ1-2
TGTGCCACCAGCAGAGACTTGACTAGCGGGGGGGGAGCCTACGAGCAGTACTTC CATSRDLTSGGGAYEQYF TRBV15 TRBD2 NA TRBJ2-7
TGCAGCTCCTTCGGGCCCACAGATACGCAGTATTTT CSSFGPTDTQYF TRBV29-1 NA NA TRBJ2-3
TGCGCCAGCAGCTTGGCTATCCAGGGGGCGCGGGGTGAGCAGTACTTC CASSLAIQGARGEQYF TRBV5-1 TRBD1 NA TRBJ2-7
TGCAGCGTTGCGGGACAGGGGGCGGGTGAGACCCAGTACTTC CSVAGQGAGETQYF TRBV29-1 TRBD1 few TRBJ2-5
TGTGCCAGCAGTTACGAGGGACAATCCCAAGAGACCCAGTACTTC CASSYEGQSQETQYF TRBV6-5 NA NA TRBJ2-5
TGTGCCAGCAGTTCCCCTAACGTAGCCTACGAGCAGTACTTC CASSSPNVAYEQYF TRBV6-5 NA NA TRBJ2-7
TGTGCCAGCAGCTTATCCGGATGGGGGACAGGGGAGGAGACCCAGTACTTC CASSLSGWGTGEETQYF TRBV13 TRBD1 once TRBJ2-5
TGCGCCAGCAGCCAACGGACAGGGAGTTTCACTGAAGCTTTCTTT CASSQRTGSFTEAFF TRBV4-3 TRBD1 NA TRBJ1-1
TGTGCCAGCAGCCAAGGTGTCGAGGGGGGGCCAGATACGCAGTATTTT CASSQGVEGGPDTQYF TRBV4-2 NA NA TRBJ2-3
TGCGCCAGCAGAGACAGGGGGCTGGGGCAGCCCCAGCATTTT CASRDRGLGQPQHF TRBV23-1 TRBD1 NA TRBJ1-5
TGTGCCAGGGGGACTAGTGGAGTTAGCATTCAGTACTTC CARGTSGVSIQYF TRBV2 TRBD2 NA TRBJ2-4
TGCAGCGTCCTACTTAGCACAGATACGCAGTATTTT CSVLLSTDTQYF TRBV29-1 NA few TRBJ2-3
TGTGCCATCAGTGAGGGGGGTTCACCCCTCCACTTT CAISEGGSPLHF TRBV10-3 NA NA TRBJ1-6
TGTGCCAGCTCACCATCAGGTCGGGGTCAGCCCCAGCATTTT CASSPSGRGQPQHF TRBV18 NA once TRBJ1-5
TGTGCCAGCCTCCCGGGACAGGGTTCTCACGAGCAGTACTTC CASLPGQGSHEQYF TRBV28 TRBD1 NA TRBJ2-7
TGCAGCGTGTCACAGGGAGGCTATGGCTACACCTTC CSVSQGGYGYTF TRBV29-1 NA NA TRBJ1-2
TGCGCCAGCAGCCAAGATCTGTCAGGGGGTAATGGCTACACCTTC CASSQDLSGGNGYTF TRBV4-1 TRBD1 NA TRBJ1-2
TGTGCCAGCAGTGTGTTTCAGGATACGCAGTATTTT CASSVFQDTQYF TRBV2 NA few TRBJ2-3
TGTGCCAGCAGCCGGGACAGACCCACAGATACGCAGTATTTT CASSRDRPTDTQYF TRBV27 TRBD1 NA TRBJ2-3
TGTGCCAGCAGCCCCGAGAGGAATCAGCCCCAGCATTTT CASSPERNQPQHF TRBV7-2 NA NA TRBJ1-5
TGTGCCAGCTCTCCAGGGGGACTAAGCAATCAGCCCCAGCATTTT CASSPGGLSNQPQHF TRBV18 TRBD1 NA TRBJ1-5
TGTGCCAGCAGCTTAAGGGACGAGCAGTACTTC CASSLRDEQYF TRBV5-6 NA few TRBJ2-7
TGTGCCTGGAGCCGGCGGACACTCTCTGCGACCCTCCACTTT CAWSRRTLSATLHF TRBV30 NA NA TRBJ1-6
TGTGCCAGCAGCTTGGGGCGGATTAACTATGGCTACACCTTC CASSLGRINYGYTF TRBV5-6 NA NA TRBJ1-2
TGTGCCATCAGGGACAACAATCAGCCCCAGCATTTT CAIRDNNQPQHF TRBV10-3 NA NA TRBJ1-5
TGCGCCAGCTCAATACAACTGAACACTGAAGCTTTCTTT CASSIQLNTEAFF TRBV5-1 NA NA TRBJ1-1
TGTGCCAGCAGCCCCCACTCTGGGGCCAACGTCCTGACTTTC CASSPHSGANVLTF TRBV7-2 NA NA TRBJ2-6
TGTGCCATCAGTGAAGAGGGACTAGCAAGGCTCGAAGAGACCCAGTACTTC CAISEEGLARLEETQYF TRBV10-3 TRBD2 NA TRBJ2-5
TGTGCCAGCAGCTTGGGACTAGCGGACCAAGAGACCCAGTACTTC CASSLGLADQETQYF TRBV7-2 TRBD2 NA TRBJ2-5
TGCAGCGTTGAAAGGGGCAGGGAGGGTGAAAAACTGTTTTTT CSVERGREGEKLFF TRBV29-1 NA few TRBJ1-4
TGTGCCAGCTCACGAGACAGGGGCGGAGAGACCCAGTACTTC CASSRDRGGETQYF TRBV18 TRBD1 NA TRBJ2-5
TGTGCCAGCTCACCACCGGGAGCGGGGGGCACAGATACGCAGTATTTT CASSPPGAGGTDTQYF TRBV18 TRBD2 NA TRBJ2-3